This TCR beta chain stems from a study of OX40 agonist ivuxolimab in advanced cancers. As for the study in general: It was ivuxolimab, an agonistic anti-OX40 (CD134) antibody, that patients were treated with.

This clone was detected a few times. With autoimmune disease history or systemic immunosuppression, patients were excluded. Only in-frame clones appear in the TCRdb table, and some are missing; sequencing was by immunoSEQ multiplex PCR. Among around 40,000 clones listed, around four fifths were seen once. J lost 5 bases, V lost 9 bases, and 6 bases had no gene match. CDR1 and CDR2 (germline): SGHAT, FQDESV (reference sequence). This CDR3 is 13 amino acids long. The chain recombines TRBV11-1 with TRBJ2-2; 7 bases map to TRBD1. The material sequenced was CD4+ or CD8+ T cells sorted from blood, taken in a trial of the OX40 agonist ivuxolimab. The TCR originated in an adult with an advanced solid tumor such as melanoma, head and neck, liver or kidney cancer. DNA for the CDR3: TGTGCCAGTAGACAGGGTAGGACCGGGGAGCTGTTTTTT. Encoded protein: CASRQGRTGELFF. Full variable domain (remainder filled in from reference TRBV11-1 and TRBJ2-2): EAEVAQSPRYKITEKSQAVAFWCDPISGHATLYWYRQILGQGPELLVQFQDESVVDDSQLPKDRFSAERLKGVDSTLKIQPAELGDSAMYLCASRQGRTGELFFGEGSRLTVL.